This T cell receptor beta chain was sequenced for a study of immune evolution from preneoplasia to lung adenocarcinoma. The CDR3 has 13 amino acids. Trimming removed 8 bases from V and 10 bases from J, with 24 bases in between. Germline V CDR1 and CDR2: GTSNPN, SVGIG (reference sequence). The table came from immunoSEQ multiplex PCR; TCRdb's copy has only in-frame clones and leaves some out. The table records 23,000 or so clones, less than 80% of them present only once. Comments on this clone: What it binds is unknown.

Broader study findings: Normal lung had highest clonality; later lesions appeared denser, more diverse.

The TCR originated in a person between 55 and 69 years old with lung adenocarcinoma. The V call is TRBV30, the J call TRBJ2-7; no reliable D call. Sequences were obtained from FFPE invasive lung adenocarcinoma tissue. The CDR3 DNA reads TGTGCCCAAGAGAAAACTCGCAGTTCGGGTCAGTACTTC. Translation: CAQEKTRSSGQYF.